This TCR beta chain was observed in a study of OX40 agonist ivuxolimab in advanced cancers. Study details: Melanoma, hepatocellular carcinoma, head and neck or renal cell cancer occurred in dose-escalation patients. Study observations and caveats: Mean expanded clone counts were higher in CD8+ than CD4+ T cells.

The assay was immunoSEQ multiplex PCR, and TCRdb's table has in-frame clones only and misses some. The table has approximately 100,000 clones, 90% seen once; the top ten hold about 0.31%. Details on this clone: Antigen unknown.

This CDR3 contains 14 residues. Between the trimmed V and J ends, which lost 6 bases and 4 bases, there was a span of 15 bases. Germline loops: CDR1 LGHNA, CDR2 YSLEER. The sequencing used CD4+ or CD8+ T cells sorted from blood, collected in a trial of the OX40 agonist ivuxolimab. The origin of this receptor is an adult with an advanced solid tumor such as melanoma, head and neck, liver or kidney cancer. The V gene is TRBV4-3, the J gene TRBJ1-2, with D possibly TRBD1 on 5 matching bases. The CDR3 protein is CASSGHGGGYGYTF. CDR3 nucleotide sequence: TGCGCCAGCAGTGGACACGGGGGTGGCTATGGCTACACCTTC.